This T cell receptor (beta chain) came from a study of Graves' ophthalmopathy and Graves' hyperthyroidism (dated by TCRdb to the late 2010s). About the study as a whole: Peripheral blood was collected at initial diagnosis, prior to any treatment. The study used signatures of the TCR beta repertoire to tell Graves' ophthalmopathy apart from Graves' hyperthyroidism and to predict which patients would progress to ophthalmopathy. In total, approximately 130 blood samples were TCR-sequenced: some 40 ophthalmopathy, approximately 75 hyperthyroidism and about 17 hyperthyroidism-to-ophthalmopathy patients. A discovery set of more than 90 patients (around 45 ophthalmopathy, some 58 stable hyperthyroidism) was enrolled to explore V-J signatures distinguishing ophthalmopathy from hyperthyroidism. The independent validation cohort included roughly 19 hyperthyroidism patients plus 17 patients who later progressed from hyperthyroidism to ophthalmopathy. In about 6 hyperthyroidism patients, the T-cell repertoire of thyroid tissue was compared with the T-cell repertoire of blood. Following sampling, methimazole starting at 30 mg daily was administered to hyperthyroidism patients, and high-dose intravenous methylprednisolone was administered to ophthalmopathy patients.

Ophthalmopathy patients were characterized by moderately to severely active disease, a Clinical Activity Score of at least 3, a NOSPECS grade of at least 4, and a disease duration under 3 months. Patients with other autoimmune diseases, uncontrolled infections, pregnancy or lactation were excluded. Diagnosis was based on clinical symptoms, serum thyroxine, TRAb, thyroid ultrasound and orbital computed tomography. Using Ficoll-Paque density gradient centrifugation, PBMCs were isolated from less than 13 ml of fresh peripheral blood. Total RNA was extracted with Trizol reagent and quality-checked on an Agilent 2100 Bioanalyzer. With regard to this clonotype: Its antigen is currently not known. No base-level quality is on record; no much larger clone is a single base apart.

The CDR3 goes from the cysteine to the phenylalanine over 14 residues. CDR3 DNA is the only sequence kept; it has 42 bases, read in frame from the first base. In the germline V gene, CDR1 corresponds to SGHRS and CDR2 to YFSETQ. V gives up 1 base and J gives up 8 bases, and the segment between their germline ends measures 15 bases. Here is what the overall study found, with its caveats: Most expanded thyroid clonotypes with frequency above 0.001 were also detected in blood, suggesting blood repertoires may reflect the thyroid immune response. In validation, the model predicted ophthalmopathy progression with 55% to 71% sensitivity and about 77% specificity; 12 predicted patients were CT-confirmed with GO in a median of around 6 months. No statistical method was used to set the sample size in advance, and the investigators knew which group each participant was assigned to. In cross-validation, the 13-signature model distinguished ophthalmopathy from stable hyperthyroidism with nearly 90% sensitivity and almost 83% specificity, and in the test set the corresponding values were approximately 80% and 68%.

For repertoire sequencing, TCR beta CDR3 regions were amplified from RNA transcripts. The first round of RT-PCR was done with HTBI primers and the Qiagen OneStep RT-PCR kit, and was followed by a second round of multiplex PCR, then size selection and purification. Sequencing of the libraries was carried out on an Illumina HiSeq2000 in paired-end mode with 100 bp reads. Under the source paper's analysis protocol: SOAPnuke was used to process the reads, removing any read that contained adapters or uncalled bases, had a mean Phred below 15, or lacked an exact match to the constant primer or identifier. High-quality paired reads were merged with COPE v1.2.5. Unique nucleotide sequences were defined as clonotypes and aligned to IMGT TRB V, D and J references using MiTCR v1.1. Analysis was restricted to V-J combinations with a frequency above 0.0001, which covered 99% to 99.2% of repertoires. For each V-J combination, a TCR clonal expansion and chaos score was defined as the ratio of F50 clonal expansion to chaos observed in the TCRdist matrix. Welch's t-statistics and random forest were used to narrow the features down to about twelve V-J combinations, which were then fed into a naive Bayes classifier. Thyroid-blood repertoire similarity was quantified with the Morisita-Horn index. TCRdb ran its own pipeline on the public reads, namely fastp trimming at Q25 and MiXCR clone calling, and kept in-frame beta chains. Entries that share a CDR3 protein sequence are merged under the most common genes and DNA. These V and J calls rely on TCRdb rather than the paper's analysis. This sample gives hundreds of thousands of distinct CDR3 sequences in total; under 50% of them show up just once. The leading ten clones occupy over 2.5% of the sample.

The receptor was derived from an adult man with Graves' ophthalmopathy. Rearrangement joined TRBV5-1 to TRBJ1-2; the best D guess is TRBD1, with 6 bases matching. Sequencing used peripheral blood. The CDR3 protein: CASSLKGEMRGYTF. Here is the DNA: TGCGCCAGCAGCTTGAAGGGGGAGATGCGGGGCTACACCTTC.